This TCR beta chain was found in a study of shared clonotypes between healthy human individuals. The wider study: Three plates were used per donor for CD4 naive, three for CD4 memory, two for CD8 naive and one for CD8 memory. General study points: Clonotypes which were not shared had lower generation probabilities than clonotypes that all four donors shared.

Genomic DNA belonging to each subset was distributed in equal measure over several immunoSEQ plates. When replicate PCRs were run on sorted subsets, they used approximately 0.2 ug DNA, roughly 30,000 T cell genomes. Profiled with immunoSEQ multiplex PCR; TCRdb holds only in-frame clones, not every one. The sample has approximately 2.3 million clones; over 90% are singletons. Per the germline V gene, CDR1 is SGHTA and CDR2 is FQGNSA. The CDR3 sequence is 15 residues long. Unmatched junction bases numbered 13, after V lost 4 bases and J lost 11 bases. A remark on this clone: Its antigen is undetermined.

Sequencing was performed on naive CD4+ T cells from PBMCs. Specified subset: CD45RA+ positively selected. The chain is built from TRBV7-2 and TRBJ1-4; TRBD1 agrees at 7 bases. This TCR was recovered from a man between 18 and 29 years old in good health. Some clones in this sample may be carry-over from other donors' samples. The CDR3 sequence: CASSSQATGTVKLFF. As DNA, the CDR3 is TGTGCCAGCAGCTCCCAAGCAACCGGGACAGTTAAACTGTTTTTT. The variable domain in full, completed from reference TRBV7-2 and TRBJ1-4, reads GAGVSQSPSNKVTEKGKDVELRCDPISGHTALYWYRQSLGQGLEFLIYFQGNSAPDKSGLPSDRFSAERTGGSVSTLTIQRTQQEDSAVYLCASSSQATGTVKLFFGSGTQLSVL.